This T cell receptor (beta chain) was observed in a study of blood T cell repertoires in COVID-19. Whole-study context: Material from acute and convalescent COVID-19 was sourced from the United States, Italy and Spain. PBMCs, B-cell-depleted T cells, or T cells provided the cDNA or gDNA that made up the material.

This CDR3 is 13 amino acids long. J gave up 7 bases and V 5 bases, and 2 bases lay outside the gene matches. In the authors' workflow: From reference gene primer amplification, estimates of nucleated cell counts were derived. Generated by immunoSEQ multiplex PCR, the TCRdb table keeps only in-frame clones and is missing some. The V and J calls and clone size were taken over from that table, and D and trimming were inferred from the DNA. The sample holds roughly 290,000 clones, around nine tenths seen once. The sequenced sample was peripheral blood. This chain links TRBV12-3 or TRBV12-4 with TRBJ1-6; 7 bases line up with TRBD1. This TCR came from a young man with acute or convalescent COVID-19. CDR3 region: CASSPGGNSPLHF. The DNA of the CDR3 is TGTGCCAGCAGTCCAGGGGGGAATTCACCCCTCCACTTT.